The clone carrying this TCR beta chain was recorded only once. The entry originates in a study of blood T cell repertoires in COVID-19. Overall study: Samples came from the United States, Italy and Spain, spanning acute and convalescent COVID-19. From T cells, B-cell-depleted T cells, or PBMCs came the material, which was cDNA or gDNA.

The CDR3 is made up of 14 amino acids. Germline V gives CDR1 MGHDK, CDR2 SYGVNS. V was clipped by 2 bases and J by 3 bases; unmatched bases: 1. Authors' analysis steps: The assay estimated nucleated cells by amplifying reference gene primers. The table came from immunoSEQ multiplex PCR; TCRdb's copy has only in-frame clones and leaves some out. V and J calls and clone size are as listed in that table; D and trimming were resolved from the DNA. In the table there are about 73,000 clones, 70% to 85% of which are singletons. The sequence was obtained from a woman aged 55-69 years with acute or convalescent COVID-19. The rearrangement uses TRBV25-1 and TRBJ1-1, with 9 bases identical to TRBD1. Source material: peripheral blood. The CDR3 DNA follows: TGTGCCAGCAGTGAAACAGGGGGCTACACTGAAGCTTTCTTT. It is translated as CASSETGGYTEAFF.